This TCR beta chain originates from a study of T-cell reconstitution after alpha-beta-depleted transplantation in children. Comments on this clonotype: Its antigen is still unknown.

Library preparation (for TCRbeta) was performed with unique molecular identifiers. From the PCR reads, TCRdb called clonotypes with MiXCR, one entry per CDR3 protein. This sample carries fewer than 1 million distinct CDR3 sequences, 15% to 20% of them seen once, and the ten largest clones take 5%. The CDR3 length is 12 residues. The ends were cut back, 3 bases at V and 7 bases at J, with 9 bases in the middle. Per germline, CDR1 SEHNR and CDR2 FQNEAQ (reference sequence). The study's findings and limits: Counts and diversity of T cells one year after transplant came mostly from newly produced T cells. TCRbeta diversity was high at day 60 in some patients (a result of surviving recipient T cells and thymic progenitors). Where alpha-beta T cells came from about two months after transplant was reportedly several hundred expanded graft clones.

The sequenced sample was PBMCs, mostly from graft donor cells, obtained 360 days after TCRalphabeta/CD19-depleted stem cell transplant. This chain links TRBV7-9 with TRBJ1-1, with D possibly matching TRBD1 (5 bases). This TCR was sampled from a male patient between 10 and 17 years old who had a stem cell transplant for acute lymphoblastic leukemia, so the T cells may come from the graft donor. CDR3 in DNA: TGTGCCAGCAGCTTTATGGGGGTTGAAGCTTTCTTT. Protein: CASSFMGVEAFF.